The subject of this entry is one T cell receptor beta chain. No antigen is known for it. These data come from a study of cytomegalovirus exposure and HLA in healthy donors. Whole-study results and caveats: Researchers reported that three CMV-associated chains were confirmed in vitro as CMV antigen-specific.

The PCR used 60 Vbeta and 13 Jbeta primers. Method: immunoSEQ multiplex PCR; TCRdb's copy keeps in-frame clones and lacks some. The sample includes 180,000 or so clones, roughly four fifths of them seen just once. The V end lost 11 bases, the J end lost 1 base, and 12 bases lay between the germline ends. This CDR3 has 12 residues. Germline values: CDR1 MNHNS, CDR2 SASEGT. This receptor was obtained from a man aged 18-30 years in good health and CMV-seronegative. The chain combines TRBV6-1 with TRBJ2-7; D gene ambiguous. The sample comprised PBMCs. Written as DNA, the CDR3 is TGTGCCGGTGGTGACACTTCCTACGAGCAGTACTTC. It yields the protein CAGGDTSYEQYF.